This TCR beta chain was identified during a study of T cell repertoires in cytomegalovirus infection. Study-wide results and limits: Carriers of CMV and the relevant HLA type were discriminated by public TCR beta frequency. Dominating the ex vivo response were HLA-C-restricted CMV-specific TCR beta clonotypes.

TCRdb re-called the reads with MiXCR, one entry per CDR3 protein. Here the sample spans approximately 910,000 distinct CDR3 sequences, approximately 32% being singletons. The CDR3 is 13 amino acids. CDR1 and CDR2 (germline): MNHEY, SMNVEV (reference sequence). Between the trimmed V and J ends, which lost 6 bases and 7 bases, there was a span of 13 bases. In this sample, this clonotype turned up a few times. The antigen is unknown. J is TRBJ1-5 and V is TRBV27; tentatively, D is TRBD1 (5 bases). The sequence derives from a human donor in good health (CMV status not recorded). Some clones in this sample may be carry-over from other donors' samples. The sample here was cultured CD8+ T cells from PBMCs, taken from culture after CMV antigen stimulation. Here the CDR3 DNA reads TGTGCCAGCAGCCCAGGGCCGGGGCAGCCCCAGCATTTT. Its protein is CASSPGPGQPQHF.